This T cell receptor beta chain appears in the sequencing data of a study of CD8 T cells in Susac syndrome. The sample holds one count of this clonotype. After extraction with the RNeasy kit, about 0.5 to 1 ug of the RNA was reverse transcribed using random hexamers. In TCRdb, the immunoSEQ multiplex PCR reads were re-called with MiXCR into one record per CDR3 protein. The sample carries about 130,000 distinct CDR3 sequences, 85% to 95% recorded once. With 4 bases removed from V and 6 bases from J, the gap between germline ends came to 14 bases. The CDR3 spans 13 residues. Germline CDR1 reads SGDLS; CDR2 reads YYNGEE.

The sample comprised CD8+ T cells from PBMCs. The V and J genes are TRBV9 and TRBJ2-7, with D possibly being TRBD1 (6 bases). This TCR was recovered from a human donor with Susac syndrome. The CDR3 protein is CASSMLTGSEQYF. The DNA for the CDR3 is TGTGCCAGCAGCATGTTAACAGGGTCCGAGCAGTACTTC.